Below are 22 T cell receptor beta chains sequenced from a single sample in a study of spatial heterogeneity in lung cancer. General study results and limits: Tracking of tumor mutation counts was seen in expanded intratumoral alpha and beta TCR counts.

Described time point: sample taken at primary tumor resection. Via MiXCR, TCRdb re-called the 5' RACE reads, giving one row per CDR3 protein. The sample has about 11,000 distinct CDR3 sequences, around 8.3% seen once. These TCRs' antigens remain unknown. The sample was lung tumor tissue, taken at surgery. These receptors came from a female donor with early-stage non-small cell lung cancer.

This clonotype is classed as medium-sized. The library was built for alpha chains, so this beta chain is an off-target read and its size means little. V usage is TRBV28 and J usage is TRBJ2-1, with unresolved D. The CDR3 spans 14 residues. Trimming removed 5 bases from V and 7 bases from J, with 15 bases in between. Germline CDR1 and CDR2: MDHEN and SYDVKM. CDR3 residues: CASSPGTVGNEQFF. The CDR3 DNA follows: TGTGCCAGCAGTCCCGGTACGGTAGGTAATGAGCAGTTCTTC.

This clonotype is judged medium-sized. Since it is a stray read in a library aimed at alpha chains, this beta chain has a size that is not meaningful. V gene TRBV29-1 combines with J gene TRBJ1-1; the D is unclear. CDR1 and CDR2 from the germline V gene are SQVTM and ANQGSEA. The CDR3 is 11 amino acids. The V and J ends lost 7 bases and 7 bases respectively, with 13 bases between them. CDR3 sequence: CSGRVGHEAFF. The CDR3 DNA is TGCAGCGGACGGGTCGGGCATGAAGCTTTCTTT.

This clonotype has ten or more counts. A library prepared for alpha chains yielded this beta chain as an off-target read; its size is of little meaning. CDR3 nucleotide sequence: TGTGCCTGGGGATTATTCCATGAGCAGTTCTTC. Amino acids: CAWGLFHEQFF. The chain employs TRBV30 and TRBJ2-1, with D unresolved. V was cut by 5 bases and J by 8 bases, with 10 bases left in between. CDR3 size: 11 residues. Germline loops: CDR1 GTSNPN, CDR2 SVGIG (reference sequence).

In its sample, this clonotype was seen many times. Since it is a stray read in a library aimed at alpha chains, this beta chain has a size that is not meaningful. The chain has TRBV28 and TRBJ2-2; D assignment may be TRBD1 or TRBD2 (5 bases each). V was trimmed by 8 bases and J by 7 bases, leaving 14 bases between them. The CDR3 runs 13 residues. Per the germline V gene, CDR1 is MDHEN and CDR2 is SYDVKM. The CDR3 coding sequence is TGTGCCAGCGGGGCCGGGGCTGGCGGGGAGCTGTTTTTT. Translating it yields CASGAGAGGELFF.

This clonotype was observed a few times. This beta chain lies outside the target of a library built for alpha chains; its clone size means little. The chain recombines TRBV11-2 with TRBJ1-2, with D possibly being TRBD1 (6 bases). Germline values: CDR1 SGHAT, CDR2 FQNNGV. Trimming shortened V by 4 bases and J by 6 bases, and 15 bases separated the two germline ends. The CDR3 spans 14 residues. The CDR3 DNA sequence: TGTGCCAGCAGCTCGGGGCGGCAGGGGAATGGCTACACCTTC. Translating gives CASSSGRQGNGYTF.

This clonotype has at least ten counts. This beta chain came through as a stray read in a library set up for alpha chains, and its size says little. The chain has TRBV5-1 and TRBJ2-3; D possibly corresponds to TRBD2 (5 bases). Germline loops: CDR1 SGHRS, CDR2 YFSETQ. The CDR3 contains 13 residues. V lost 6 bases and J 3 bases, leaving 11 bases between the germline ends. The CDR3 here is CASNPDLTDTQYF. CDR3 bases: TGCGCCAGCAACCCGGACTTAACAGATACGCAGTATTTT.

By share of the sample, this clonotype is medium-sized. Since it is a stray read in a library aimed at alpha chains, this beta chain has a size that is not meaningful. The chain recombines TRBV5-1 with TRBJ2-3; 7 positions agree with TRBD1. In germline, CDR1 is SGHRS, CDR2 YFSETQ. The CDR3 spans 14 residues. V shed 6 bases and J 1 base; nucleotides not matched to a gene: 5. CDR3 sequence: CASNSGTGTDTQYF. The CDR3 nucleotides are TGCGCCAGCAATTCCGGGACAGGCACAGATACGCAGTATTTT.

At least ten counts were recorded for this clonotype. This beta chain is off target for a library built for alpha chains, so its abundance means little. The chain combines TRBV5-1 with TRBJ2-5; the match to TRBD1 covers 9 bases. The CDR3 covers 14 residues. In germline, CDR1 is SGHRS, CDR2 YFSETQ. V gave up 4 bases and J gave up 3 bases; unmatched junction bases: 4. The CDR3: CASSRDRGEETQYF. Here the CDR3 DNA reads TGCGCCAGCAGCCGCGACAGGGGGGAAGAGACCCAGTACTTC.

This clonotype was counted at least ten times. This beta chain is a stray sequence in a library constructed for alpha chains; its clone size is not meaningful. The chain uses TRBV27 and TRBJ2-1, with a weak D call TRBD2 (6 bases). CDR3 size: 14 residues. Trimming pared 6 bases from V and 2 bases from J, leaving 11 bases between. CDR1 and CDR2 from the germline V gene are MNHEY and SMNVEV (reference sequence). The CDR3 region is CASSWRDPYNEQFF. As DNA, the CDR3 is TGTGCCAGCAGCTGGCGGGACCCCTACAATGAGCAGTTCTTC.

This clonotype was seen repeatedly, ten times or more. This beta chain appears as a stray read in a library generated for alpha chains; its size is not informative. The V and J genes are TRBV5-1 and TRBJ1-1; D remains ambiguous. In germline, CDR1 is SGHRS, CDR2 YFSETQ. The V end lost 0 bases, the J end lost 6 bases, and 3 bases lay between the germline ends. This CDR3 contains 11 residues. The CDR3 is CASSLDAEAFF. The CDR3 DNA follows: TGCGCCAGCAGCTTGGACGCTGAAGCTTTCTTT. Variable domain in full (rest from reference TRBV5-1 and TRBJ1-1): KAGVTQTPRYLIKTRGQQVTLSCSPISGHRSVSWYQQTPGQGLQFLFEYFSETQRNKGNFPGRFSGRQFSNSRSEMNVSTLELGDSALYLCASSLDAEAFFGQGTRLTVV.

This clonotype came up many times. This beta chain lies outside the target of a library built for alpha chains; its clone size means little. The V call is TRBV2, the J call TRBJ2-7, with D uncertain. With 4 bases removed from V and 4 bases from J, the gap between germline ends came to 2 bases. The germline V gene encodes CDR1 SNHLY and CDR2 FYNNEI. The CDR3 is 10 amino acids. CDR3 coding DNA: TGTGCCAGCAGTGCATACGAGCAGTACTTC. This translates into CASSAYEQYF.

This clonotype was counted only a few times. This beta chain appears as a stray read in a library generated for alpha chains; its size is not informative. The chain carries TRBV20-1 and TRBJ2-7; no definite D call. CDR1 is DFQATT and CDR2 is SNEGSKA in the germline V gene (reference sequence). V was shortened by 1 base and J by 4 bases, with 11 bases between the two germline ends. The CDR3 is 13 amino acids. The CDR3 DNA is TGCAGTGCTAGAGGGACGCACCAATACGAGCAGTACTTC. Protein sequence: CSARGTHQYEQYF.

Sample share makes this clonotype medium-sized (0.01 to 0.1%). Being off target in a library aimed at alpha chains, this beta chain has a size of little meaning. The J gene is TRBJ2-5, the V gene TRBV6-1, with a possible D match to TRBD1 (7 bases). This CDR3 is 17 amino acids long. V lost 6 bases and J lost 4, with 24 bases in between. The germline CDR1 and CDR2 sequences are MNHNS and SASEGT. CDR3 coding DNA: TGTGCCAGCAGAAAAAGATCACAGGGGATCGGGGGAGAGACCCAGTACTTC. Protein sequence: CASRKRSQGIGGETQYF.

Many counts were recorded for this clonotype. This beta chain is a stray read from a library made for alpha chains; its abundance is not meaningful. This sequence joins TRBV7-9 and TRBJ1-1; TRBD1 matches at 7 bases. This CDR3 region has 18 residues. Per the germline V gene, CDR1 is SEHNR and CDR2 is FQNEAQ (reference sequence). Trimming cost V 0 bases and J 3 bases; bases outside gene matches: 13. As DNA, the CDR3 is TGTGCCAGCAGCTTAGCTAGGAGCCAGGGGGGTGGTGACACTGAAGCTTTCTTT. It codes for CASSLARSQGGGDTEAFF.

This clonotype was seen at least ten times. The library was designed around alpha chains, so this beta chain is a stray read whose abundance carries little weight. The V call is TRBV7-9, the J call TRBJ1-1; D gene unclear. The CDR3 extends over 16 amino acids. Germline V gene sequence: CDR1 SEHNR, CDR2 FQNEAQ (reference sequence). The V end was cut by 0 bases, the J end by 0 bases, with 11 bases between. The CDR3 loop reads CASSLAPGSVNTEAFF. The CDR3 coding sequence is TGTGCCAGCAGCTTAGCACCGGGAAGCGTGAACACTGAAGCTTTCTTT.

Turning to this clonotype: This beta chain turned up in a library designed for alpha chains; as an off-target read, its abundance says little. The chain carries TRBV15 and TRBJ2-5; D not certain. The germline CDR1 and CDR2 sequences are LNHNV and YYDKDF (reference sequence). Trimming left V 1 base short and J 4 bases short, with 1 base between. The CDR3 totals 11 residues. In DNA form, the CDR3 reads TGTGCCACCAGCAGAGGAGAGACCCAGTACTTC. This gives the protein CATSRGETQYF.

This clonotype was observed at least ten times. This beta chain turned up in a library designed for alpha chains; as an off-target read, its abundance says little. V and J are TRBV27 and TRBJ2-3; no definite D call. The CDR3 loop spans 14 amino acids. The germline V and J ends were trimmed by 6 bases and 4 bases, with 14 bases remaining between them. Germline V lookup: CDR1 MNHEY, CDR2 SMNVEV (reference sequence). The CDR3 coding sequence is TGTGCCAGCAGCACCCCCCTAACCGCAGATACGCAGTATTTT. Its protein is CASSTPLTADTQYF.

In its sample, this clonotype was seen many times. This beta chain is a stray read from a library made for alpha chains; its abundance is not meaningful. DNA of the CDR3: TGTGCCTGGAGGAGACAGGGAAGAGGTGACACTGAAGCTTTCTTT. Translation: CAWRRQGRGDTEAFF. The rearrangement uses TRBV30 and TRBJ1-1; 7 bases align to TRBD1. This CDR3 has 15 residues. The J segment lost 3 bases and the V segment lost 3 bases, leaving 10 bases of the junction unmatched. Per the germline V gene, CDR1 is GTSNPN and CDR2 is SVGIG (reference sequence).

By sample share, this clonotype is medium-sized. Because this beta chain is a stray read in a library intended to capture alpha chains, its abundance should not be given much weight. The rearrangement links TRBV10-3 to TRBJ2-7, with 7 bases aligning to TRBD1. This CDR3 has 15 amino acids. Germline values: CDR1 ENHRY, CDR2 SYGVKD. The V segment lost 4 bases and the J segment 2 bases; nucleotides outside the gene matches: 8. This chain's CDR3 is CAISGTRDSTYEQYF. DNA for the CDR3: TGTGCCATCAGTGGGACCCGGGACAGCACCTACGAGCAGTACTTC.

On this clonotype: The library was built for alpha chains, so this beta chain is an off-target read and its size means little. The chain links TRBV7-2 to TRBJ1-5, with TRBD1 as a possible D gene (5 bases). The V end was cut by 5 bases, the J end by 6 bases, with 23 bases between. CDR1 and CDR2 (germline): SGHTA, FQGNSA. CDR3 length equals 17 residues. This chain's CDR3 is CASSPTRVGKGGQPQHF. The CDR3 nucleotides are TGTGCCAGCAGCCCAACCAGGGTCGGAAAAGGAGGTCAGCCCCAGCATTTT.

This clonotype came up many times. Little can be read into the size of this beta chain, an off-target read in a library designed for alpha chains. V usage is TRBV19 and J usage is TRBJ2-1; the match to TRBD2 covers 9 bases. The CDR3 runs to 14 residues. V shed 5 bases and J 7 bases; nucleotides not matched to a gene: 6. CDR1 is LNHDA and CDR2 is SQIVND in the germline V gene (reference sequence). The CDR3 loop reads CASSYLAGNNEQFF. CDR3 nucleotide sequence: TGTGCCAGTAGTTACCTAGCGGGGAATAATGAGCAGTTCTTC.

This clonotype appeared many times. This beta chain is a stray sequence in a library constructed for alpha chains; its clone size is not meaningful. The V gene is TRBV20-1, the J gene TRBJ1-1; the D is unclear. The V gene lost 4 bases and the J gene lost 1 base, with 10 bases spanning the gap. CDR3 size: 13 residues. Germline V CDR1 and CDR2: DFQATT, SNEGSKA (reference sequence). The CDR3 DNA sequence: TGCAGTGCTATTAGGCTGAGGAACACTGAAGCTTTCTTT. It yields the protein CSAIRLRNTEAFF.